This TCR beta chain was profiled in a study of blood T cells in healthy people across ages. Study-wide results and caveats: Shifts in expanded clonotypes may have been confounded by donor CMV status, which was unknown.

In germline, CDR1 is LGHDT, CDR2 YNNKEL (reference sequence). With V trimmed by 1 base and J by 0 bases, 3 bases remained unmatched. The CDR3 length is 17 residues. As to this clonotype: What it recognizes is unknown.

Alongside a J-beta primer mix, a sample-barcoded 5' primer served in a second PCR lasting about 7 to 11 cycles. TCRdb passed the 5' RACE reads through MiXCR, listing each CDR3 protein once. The repertoire holds about 400,000 distinct CDR3 sequences, 52% seen once, with 51% in the top ten. The source of this sequence is a man aged 55 to 69 in good health. The rearrangement uses TRBV3-1 and TRBJ2-2, with 9 bases matching TRBD2. Sample: blood. Here the CDR3 DNA reads TGTGCCAGCAGCCAAGCCAGGACTAGCGCGAACACCGGGGAGCTGTTTTTT. Protein product: CASSQARTSANTGELFF.